The source of this T cell receptor beta chain is a study of blood T cell repertoires in COVID-19. Study background: Some COVID-19 samples were acute and others convalescent; all came from the United States, Italy and Spain. Sample material is recorded as cDNA or gDNA derived from T cells, B-cell-depleted T cells, or PBMCs.

In the authors' workflow: Reference gene primer amplification gave estimated nucleated cell counts. Here immunoSEQ multiplex PCR was the method, and the copy in TCRdb shows in-frame clones only, minus some. V and J calls and clone size follow that table, whereas D and trimming were derived from the DNA. The profile covers about 150,000 clones, with roughly 85% appearing a single time and over 4.5% taken by the ten largest. Germline CDR1 reads SGHDN; CDR2 reads FVKESK. The CDR3 loop spans 12 amino acids. V lost 1 base and J lost 10; bases outside the gene matches: 1. This receptor was obtained from a human donor in a cohort sampled during active COVID-19. The sequencing input was peripheral blood. This sequence joins TRBV14 and TRBJ2-3; 8 positions agree with TRBD1. CDR3 DNA sequence: TGTGCCAGCAGCCAAGGACAGGGGCCGCAGTATTTT. Translating it yields CASSQGQGPQYF.